Below, one T cell receptor (beta chain) is given with its context. Its antigen target is currently unknown. One base away there is no much larger clone; base qualities are not given. The CDR3 regions of human TCRbeta chains were analyzed by immunosequencing. As for the authors' bioinformatics: Repertoire TCRs were matched against a reference library of SARS-CoV-2-specific TCRs generated with the MIRA antigen-specificity platform. Breadth meant the fraction of unique TCRs that were SARS-CoV-2-associated, whereas depth meant the fraction of total T cells that were SARS-CoV-2-associated. Using the MIRA data, every spike-specific TCR was mapped to the spike region that the TCR reacted to and assigned to either a CD4 or a CD8 class. Log10-transformed breadth and depth values were compared by one-way ANOVA with Sidak's multiple comparisons tests. TCRdb holds this immuneACCESS table with in-frame rearrangements only. Some clones are missing; in checked studies, unresolved V genes explain under half, and the rest has no known cause. V and J calls plus clone size are reproduced from that table; the DNA served to infer D and trimming. Counted in this sample were more than 100,000 clones; about 90% of them appeared once. The ten largest account for approximately 7.9% of the sample.

The germline V gene specifies SGHDT as CDR1 and YYEEEE as CDR2. Trimming costs V 0 bases and J 0 bases, and their ends lie 10 bases apart. The CDR3 holds 16 amino acids from the cysteine to the phenylalanine. Only the CDR3 DNA is retained, 48 bases long and in frame from the first base. The data were obtained in a study of T cell responses to AZD1222 COVID-19 vaccine (dated by TCRdb to the early 2020s). Regarding the complete study: A total of more than 230 trial participants underwent TCR sequencing, of whom under 220 had received two doses of AZD1222 and some 26 had received two doses of the MenACWY control vaccine. Enrollment into the trials was organized by age into subgroups of 18-55, 56-69 and 70-plus years, and those subgroups contained roughly 140, 27 and 60 TCR-sequenced participants, respectively. Paper-wide results and their limitations: Nearly half of unique spike-specific TCRs reportedly recognized epitopes outside regions mutated in the B.1.351 and B.1.1.7 variants. Because no day 14 peak-response samples were available, the repertoires could be characterized only after the peak T cell response. Conclusions about previously exposed vaccinees were limited because only six AZD1222 recipients were SARS-CoV-2 seropositive at baseline. Participants were mostly white British, with more females than males. The authors suggested clonal diversity may have been underestimated. The 56-69-year group was small, and its depth increase did not reach significance, likely because of low power. A significant rise in spike-specific TCR breadth and depth was observed after two AZD1222 doses relative to day 0 and relative to MenACWY recipients. The whole spike protein was spanned by vaccine-associated CD4 TCRs, and dominant responses were seen in regions 160-218 and 743-854.

What this sample's time point label stands for: about 28 days (+/-7) after the second vaccine dose. AZD1222 recipients given second doses at about 4 weeks or at about 12 weeks were pooled, since spike-specific TCR depth and breadth were not found to differ between the two schedules. The vaccinee samples were drawn from two UK trials, COV001 and COV002, one of which was a single-blind randomized controlled phase 2/3 trial testing AZD1222 (ChAdOx1 nCoV-19) in healthy adults. Trial participant PBMC samples were collected at day 0 and day 28 after the second dose for TCRbeta chain sequencing. The input for sequencing was peripheral blood, taken 28 days after the second AZD1222 dose. The TCR was taken from an adult who received the AZD1222 COVID-19 vaccine. This chain joins TRBV5-6 to TRBJ2-1; the D gene is perhaps TRBD2, from 5 matching bases. This receptor has the CDR3 CASSLETGSSYNEQFF. Read as DNA, the sequence is TGTGCCAGCAGCTTGGAAACGGGAAGCTCCTACAATGAGCAGTTCTTC.